This TCR beta chain is drawn from a study of CD8+CD57+ T cells in acquired aplastic anemia. Study outcomes and limitations: Significance was not reached for CD8+ Simpson's diversity between patients and controls. Both patients and controls carried the same twenty-nine CD8+ CDR3 sequences.

The junction had 11 bases not matched to a gene; V was cut back by 6 bases and J by 4 bases. The CDR3 spans 14 residues. Germline V gene lookup returns CDR1 DFQATT and CDR2 SNEGSKA (reference sequence). Genomic DNA templated the TCR beta VDJ and CDR3 profiling. TCRdb re-called the reads through MiXCR, storing one row per CDR3 protein. The table records hundreds of thousands of distinct CDR3 sequences, 45% to 70% of them present only once. This clonotype was observed many times. The antigen is unknown. The TCR sequence derives from a human donor with severe aplastic anemia or a healthy control (not recorded which). The chain carries TRBV20-1 and TRBJ2-5; TRBD2 matches 7 bases. Sequencing was performed on sorted CD4+, CD8+, or CD8+CD57+ T cells (not recorded which) from PBMCs. DNA of the CDR3: TGCAGTGCAACGACTAGCTCCGGGGTAGAGACCCAGTACTTC. Its translation: CSATTSSGVETQYF.